This T cell receptor beta chain stems from a study of blood T cells in healthy people across ages. The table lists this clonotype with a few counts. V lost 3 bases, J lost 3 bases, and 18 bases lay in between. The CDR3 is 16 amino acids. Germline V gene data show CDR1 as LGHNA and CDR2 as YSLEER. With a J-beta primer mix and a sample-barcoded 5' primer, a second PCR ran about 7 to 12 cycles. TCRdb re-derived calls from the 5' RACE reads in MiXCR, one entry per CDR3 protein. The sample has around 1,900,000 distinct CDR3 sequences; about 39% are singletons. The sequenced material came from blood. The TCR originated in a human donor in good health. This chain uses TRBV4-3 with TRBJ2-7; TRBD2 is a possible D gene (6 bases). CDR3 sequence (DNA): TGCGCCAGCAGCCAGGATCTTACTAGCTTTATCTACGAGCAGTACTTC. Its protein is CASSQDLTSFIYEQYF.